Listed below are T cell receptor beta chains from one sample, sequenced in a study of response to subunit inactivated influenza vaccine. From the RT-PCR reads, TCRdb called clonotypes with MiXCR, one entry per CDR3 protein. This sample has 650,000 to 800,000 distinct CDR3 sequences, with approximately 15% found just once. The source was PBMCs from blood, collected approximately 15 days before vaccination. All receptors come from a man over 45 who received an inactivated influenza vaccine. CDR3s include the opening cysteine and the closing phenylalanine or tryptophan. D genes are given only for firm matches. The size of a clone is reported for some rows only, either as once, few or many, or as a class for expanded clones.

cdr3_nt: TGTGCCAGCAGTGAAGTAGGGGACGAGCAGTACTTC
cdr3_aa: CASSEVGDEQYF
d_call: NA
clone_size: NA
v_call: TRBV6-1
j_call: TRBJ2-7

cdr3_nt: TGTGCCAGCAGCTTAGGGGGGTCTAGCGGGAGAGTTGGAGAGACCCAGTACTTC
cdr3_aa: CASSLGGSSGRVGETQYF
d_call: TRBD2
clone_size: NA
v_call: TRBV7-6
j_call: TRBJ2-5

cdr3_nt: TGCGCCAGCAGCTTGGCCGGGAGACGGGAGACCCAGTACTTC
cdr3_aa: CASSLAGRRETQYF
d_call: NA
clone_size: NA
v_call: TRBV5-1
j_call: TRBJ2-5

cdr3_nt: TGTGCCGGGCCAGCGGCGGACAACACCGGGGAGCTGTTTTTT
cdr3_aa: CAGPAADNTGELFF
d_call: NA
clone_size: few
v_call: TRBV30
j_call: TRBJ2-2

cdr3_nt: TGCAGCGTTGACCTAGCGGGAGGGGCGGATGAGCAGTTCTTC
cdr3_aa: CSVDLAGGADEQFF
d_call: TRBD2
clone_size: NA
v_call: TRBV29-1
j_call: TRBJ2-1

cdr3_nt: TGTGCCAGCAGCCCTACTAGCAGGAAAAACATTCAGTACTTC
cdr3_aa: CASSPTSRKNIQYF
d_call: NA
clone_size: few
v_call: TRBV7-2
j_call: TRBJ2-4

cdr3_nt: TGTGCCAGCAGTTATCCGGACCTTCTCAGAGGGGCCAACGTCCTGACTTTC
cdr3_aa: CASSYPDLLRGANVLTF
d_call: NA
clone_size: NA
v_call: TRBV6-2/TRBV6-3
j_call: TRBJ2-6

cdr3_nt: TGTGCCAGCAGTTCGGACAGGTGGACCACTAGCGGGAGACCCGCGAACACCGGGGAGCTGTTTTTT
cdr3_aa: CASSSDRWTTSGRPANTGELFF
d_call: TRBD2
clone_size: few
v_call: TRBV6-2/TRBV6-3
j_call: TRBJ2-2

cdr3_nt: TGTGCCAGCTCATCCACGAAGGCAGCCTATGGCTACACCTTC
cdr3_aa: CASSSTKAAYGYTF
d_call: NA
clone_size: NA
v_call: TRBV18
j_call: TRBJ1-2

cdr3_nt: TGTGCCAGCAGTCCAAGACACGACAATGAGCAGTTCTTC
cdr3_aa: CASSPRHDNEQFF
d_call: NA
clone_size: NA
v_call: TRBV6-2/TRBV6-3
j_call: TRBJ2-1